The present entry profiles one TCR beta chain with its context. As yet, its antigen is unknown. This sample is drawn from a study of post-analysis software for immune sequencing data. Whole-study results and caveats: When patients were compared with controls, a handful of TRBV segments were more frequent, TRBV5-6, TRBV5-1 and TRBV20-1 among them.

The CDR3 is 13 amino acids. The V and J ends lost 5 bases and 8 bases respectively, with 15 bases between them. From germline, CDR1 is LNHNV and CDR2 YYDKDF (reference sequence). The authors incorporated unique molecular identifiers into the TCR beta cDNA libraries. MiXCR, applied by TCRdb to the PCR reads, yields one record per CDR3 protein. The table includes 150,000 or so distinct CDR3 sequences, 35% to 40% detected once. The chain is built from TRBV15 and TRBJ1-1; D might be TRBD1 (6 bases). The sequence was collected from a girl aged 5-17 years with multiple sclerosis. The sample in question was blood, obtained after autologous hematopoietic stem cell transplantation. CDR3 nucleotide sequence: TGTGCCACCAGCGCCGCGGGGGGGCGCGAAGCTTTCTTT. Translation gives CATSAAGGREAFF.